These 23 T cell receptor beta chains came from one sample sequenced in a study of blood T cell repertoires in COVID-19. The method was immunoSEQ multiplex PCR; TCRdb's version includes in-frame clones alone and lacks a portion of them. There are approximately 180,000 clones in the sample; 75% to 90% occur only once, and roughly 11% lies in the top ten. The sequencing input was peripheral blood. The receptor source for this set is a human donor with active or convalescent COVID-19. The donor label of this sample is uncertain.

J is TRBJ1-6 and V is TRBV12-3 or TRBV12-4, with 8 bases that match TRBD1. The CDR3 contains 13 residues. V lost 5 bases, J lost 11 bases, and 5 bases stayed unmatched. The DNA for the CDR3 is TGTGCCAGCAGTGCCAGGGGGCGAACACCCCTCCACTTT. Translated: CASSARGRTPLHF.

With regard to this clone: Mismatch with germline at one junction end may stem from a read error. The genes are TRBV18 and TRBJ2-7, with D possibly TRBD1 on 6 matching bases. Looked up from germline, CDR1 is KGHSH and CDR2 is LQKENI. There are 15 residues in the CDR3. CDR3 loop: CASSSTGLHSHEQYF. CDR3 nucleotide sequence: TGTGCCAGCTCATCTACAGGGTTACACTCCCACGAGCAGTACTTC.

CDR3 residues: CASSDRRGISNYGYTF. The CDR3 nucleotides read TGTGCCAGCAGTGACCGCCGAGGGATCTCTAACTATGGCTACACCTTC. The rearrangement joins TRBV6-1 to TRBJ1-2; D unresolved. CDR1 is MNHNS, CDR2 SASEGT, per germline. CDR3 length equals 16 residues. Trimming cost V 3 bases and J 0 bases, with 14 bases left between them.

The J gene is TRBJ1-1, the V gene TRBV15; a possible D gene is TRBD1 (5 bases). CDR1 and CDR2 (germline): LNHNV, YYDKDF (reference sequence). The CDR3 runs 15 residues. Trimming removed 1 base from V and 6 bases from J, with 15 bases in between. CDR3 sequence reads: CATSRAGYRSSEAFF. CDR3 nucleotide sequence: TGTGCCACCAGCAGAGCAGGGTACAGATCCTCTGAAGCTTTCTTT.

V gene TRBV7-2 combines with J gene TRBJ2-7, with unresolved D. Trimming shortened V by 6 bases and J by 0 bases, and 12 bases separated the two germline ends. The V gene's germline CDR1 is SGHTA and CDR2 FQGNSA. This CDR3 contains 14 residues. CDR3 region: CASSSGINSYEQYF. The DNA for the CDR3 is TGTGCCAGCAGTTCAGGCATTAACTCCTACGAGCAGTACTTC.

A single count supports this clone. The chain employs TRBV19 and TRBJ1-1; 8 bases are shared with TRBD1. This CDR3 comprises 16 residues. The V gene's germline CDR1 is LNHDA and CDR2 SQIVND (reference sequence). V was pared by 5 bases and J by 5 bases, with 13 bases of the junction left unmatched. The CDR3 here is CASSATQTGARTEAFF. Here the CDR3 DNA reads TGTGCCAGTAGTGCCACCCAGACAGGGGCGAGAACTGAAGCTTTCTTT.

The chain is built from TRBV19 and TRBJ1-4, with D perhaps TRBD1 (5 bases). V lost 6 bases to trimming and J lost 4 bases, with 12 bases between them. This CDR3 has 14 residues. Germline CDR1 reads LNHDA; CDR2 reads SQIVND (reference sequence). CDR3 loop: CASRSGDVNEKLFF. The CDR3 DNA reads TGTGCCAGTAGGTCGGGGGATGTTAATGAAAAACTGTTTTTT.

CDR3 sequence (DNA): TGTGCCAGCAGCCAAGATCGCTATCGCGGGGTGAGCACAGATACGCAGTATTTT. Protein sequence: CASSQDRYRGVSTDTQYF. V and J are TRBV4-2 and TRBJ2-3; D is perhaps TRBD2 (6 bases). Trimming left V 0 bases short and J 0 bases short, with 16 bases between. The CDR3 is made up of 18 amino acids. CDR1 is LGHNA and CDR2 is YNFKEQ in the germline V gene.

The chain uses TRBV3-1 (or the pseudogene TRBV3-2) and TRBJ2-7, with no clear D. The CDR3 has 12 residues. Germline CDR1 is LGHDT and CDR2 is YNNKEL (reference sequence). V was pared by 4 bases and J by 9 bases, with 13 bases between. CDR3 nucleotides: TGTGCCAGCAGCCCCCTGGGTCTAGGGCAGTACTTC. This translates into CASSPLGLGQYF.

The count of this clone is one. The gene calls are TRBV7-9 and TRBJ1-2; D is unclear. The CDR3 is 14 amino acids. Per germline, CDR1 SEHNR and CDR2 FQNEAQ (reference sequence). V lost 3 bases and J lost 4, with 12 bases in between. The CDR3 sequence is CASSLSQAGYGYTF. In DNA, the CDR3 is TGTGCCAGCAGCTTGTCGCAGGCGGGCTATGGCTACACCTTC.

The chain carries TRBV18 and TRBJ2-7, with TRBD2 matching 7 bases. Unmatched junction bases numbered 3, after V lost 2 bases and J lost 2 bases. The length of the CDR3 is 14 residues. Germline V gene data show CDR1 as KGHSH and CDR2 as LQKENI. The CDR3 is CASSPGEGTYEQYF. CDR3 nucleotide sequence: TGTGCCAGCTCACCAGGGGAGGGCACCTACGAGCAGTACTTC.

This CDR3 is CASSLVGGHSYEQYF. The CDR3 coding sequence is TGTGCCAGCAGCTTAGTAGGGGGTCATTCCTACGAGCAGTACTTC. The chain couples TRBV11-3 to TRBJ2-7; D possibly corresponds to TRBD1 (6 bases). The V and J ends lost 1 base and 1 base respectively, with 11 bases between them. Per the germline V gene, CDR1 is SGHNT and CDR2 is YENEEA. The CDR3 consists of 15 residues.

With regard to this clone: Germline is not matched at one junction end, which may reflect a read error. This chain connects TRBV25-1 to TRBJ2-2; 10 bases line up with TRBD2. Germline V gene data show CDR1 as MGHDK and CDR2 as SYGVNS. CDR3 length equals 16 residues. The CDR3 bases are TGTGCCAGCAGAGCCACTAGCGGGGTCAACATCGGGGAGCTGTTTTTT. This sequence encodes CASRATSGVNIGELFF. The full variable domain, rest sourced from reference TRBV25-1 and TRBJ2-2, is EADIYQTPRYLVIGTGKKITLECSQTMGHDKMYWYQQDPGMELHLIHYSYGVNSTEKGDLSSESTVSRIRTEHFPLTLESARPSHTSQYLCASRATSGVNIGELFFGEGSRLTVL.

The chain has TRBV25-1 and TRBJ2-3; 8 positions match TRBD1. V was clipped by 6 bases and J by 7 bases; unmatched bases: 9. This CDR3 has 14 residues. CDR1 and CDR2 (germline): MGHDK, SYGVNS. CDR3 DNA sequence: TGTGCCAGCAGGACGACAGGGGACCCGAATACGCAGTATTTT. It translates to CASRTTGDPNTQYF.

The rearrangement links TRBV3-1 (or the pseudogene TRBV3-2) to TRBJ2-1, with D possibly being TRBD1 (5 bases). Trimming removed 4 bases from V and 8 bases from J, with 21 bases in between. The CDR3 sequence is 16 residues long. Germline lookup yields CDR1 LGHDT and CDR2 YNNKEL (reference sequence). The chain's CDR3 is CASSRNIGVGSDEQFF. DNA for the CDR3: TGTGCCAGCAGCCGGAATATAGGGGTGGGTAGTGATGAGCAGTTCTTC.

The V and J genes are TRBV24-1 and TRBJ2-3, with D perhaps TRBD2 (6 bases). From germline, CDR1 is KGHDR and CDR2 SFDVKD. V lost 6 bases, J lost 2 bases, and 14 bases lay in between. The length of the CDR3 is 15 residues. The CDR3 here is CATSLAGIYTDTQYF. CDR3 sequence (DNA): TGTGCCACCAGTCTGGCGGGAATATACACAGATACGCAGTATTTT.

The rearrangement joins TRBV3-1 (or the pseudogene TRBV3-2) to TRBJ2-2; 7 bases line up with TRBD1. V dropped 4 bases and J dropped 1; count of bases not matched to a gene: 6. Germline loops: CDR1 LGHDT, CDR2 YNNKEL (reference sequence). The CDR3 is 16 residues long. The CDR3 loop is CASSRNRDRNTGELFF. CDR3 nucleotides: TGTGCCAGCAGCCGAAACCGGGACAGGAACACCGGGGAGCTGTTTTTT.

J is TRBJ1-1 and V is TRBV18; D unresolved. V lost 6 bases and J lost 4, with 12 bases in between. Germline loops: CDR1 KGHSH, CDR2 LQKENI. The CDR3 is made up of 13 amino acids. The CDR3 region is CASSPSGGTEAFF. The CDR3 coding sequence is TGTGCCAGCTCCCCATCCGGAGGCACTGAAGCTTTCTTT.

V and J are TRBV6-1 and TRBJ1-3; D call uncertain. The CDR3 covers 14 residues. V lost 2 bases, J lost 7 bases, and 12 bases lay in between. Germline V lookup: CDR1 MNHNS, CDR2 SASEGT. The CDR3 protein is CASSESLEANTIYF. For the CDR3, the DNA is TGTGCCAGCAGTGAAAGCCTTGAGGCGAACACCATATATTTT.

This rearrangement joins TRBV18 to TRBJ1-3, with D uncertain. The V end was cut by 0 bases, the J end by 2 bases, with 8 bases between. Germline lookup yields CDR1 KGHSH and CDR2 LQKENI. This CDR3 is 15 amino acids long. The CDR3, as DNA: TGTGCCAGCTCACCACCCAGCGCCCCTGGAAACACCATATATTTT. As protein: CASSPPSAPGNTIYF.

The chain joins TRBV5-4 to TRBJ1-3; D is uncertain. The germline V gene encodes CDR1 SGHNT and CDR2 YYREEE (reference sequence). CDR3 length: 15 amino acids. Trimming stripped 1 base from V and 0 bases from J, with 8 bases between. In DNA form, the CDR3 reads TGTGCCAGCAGCTTGCGGGGAGGCTCTGGAAACACCATATATTTT. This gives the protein CASSLRGGSGNTIYF. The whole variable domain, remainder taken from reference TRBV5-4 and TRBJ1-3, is ETGVTQSPTHLIKTRGQQVTLRCSSQSGHNTVSWYQQALGQGPQFIFQYYREEENGRGNFPPRFSGLQFPNYSSELNVNALELDDSALYLCASSLRGGSGNTIYFGEGSWLTVV.

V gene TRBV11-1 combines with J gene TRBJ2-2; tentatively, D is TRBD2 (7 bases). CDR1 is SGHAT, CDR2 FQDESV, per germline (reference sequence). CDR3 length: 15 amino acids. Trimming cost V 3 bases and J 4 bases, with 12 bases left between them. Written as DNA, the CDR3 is TGTGCCAGCAGCTTGTCGGGGGGCCCCACCGGGGAGCTGTTTTTT. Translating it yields CASSLSGGPTGELFF. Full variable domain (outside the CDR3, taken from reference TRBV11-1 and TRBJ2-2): EAEVAQSPRYKITEKSQAVAFWCDPISGHATLYWYRQILGQGPELLVQFQDESVVDDSQLPKDRFSAERLKGVDSTLKIQPAELGDSAMYLCASSLSGGPTGELFFGEGSRLTVL.

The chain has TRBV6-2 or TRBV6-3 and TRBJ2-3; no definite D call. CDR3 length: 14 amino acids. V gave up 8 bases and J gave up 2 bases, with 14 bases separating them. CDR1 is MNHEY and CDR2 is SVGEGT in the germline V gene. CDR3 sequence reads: CASRRFQVTDTQYF. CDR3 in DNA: TGTGCCAGCCGCCGCTTCCAGGTCACAGATACGCAGTATTTT.